The clone carrying this T cell receptor beta chain was seen only once. Its target is not known. The germline V gene encodes CDR1 LGHDT and CDR2 YNNKEL (reference sequence). Deletions cut 1 base from V and 9 bases from J, with 10 bases between. This CDR3 spans 13 amino acids. The data originate from a study of response to subunit inactivated influenza vaccine. Points from the study as a whole: The authors proposed limited new T cell recruitment per seasonal influenza vaccination.

One entry per CDR3 protein results from TCRdb running MiXCR on the RT-PCR reads. The sample yields about 570,000 distinct CDR3 sequences, approximately 12% seen once. V usage is TRBV3-1 and J usage is TRBJ2-4, with D tentatively TRBD2 (6 bases). Specimen: PBMCs from blood, collected on the day of vaccination. This clonotype was obtained from a man aged 45-65 years who received an inactivated influenza vaccine. In nucleotides, the CDR3 is TGTGCCAGCAGCCAAGTAGCCGGGGGCATTCAGTACTTC. This gives the protein CASSQVAGGIQYF.